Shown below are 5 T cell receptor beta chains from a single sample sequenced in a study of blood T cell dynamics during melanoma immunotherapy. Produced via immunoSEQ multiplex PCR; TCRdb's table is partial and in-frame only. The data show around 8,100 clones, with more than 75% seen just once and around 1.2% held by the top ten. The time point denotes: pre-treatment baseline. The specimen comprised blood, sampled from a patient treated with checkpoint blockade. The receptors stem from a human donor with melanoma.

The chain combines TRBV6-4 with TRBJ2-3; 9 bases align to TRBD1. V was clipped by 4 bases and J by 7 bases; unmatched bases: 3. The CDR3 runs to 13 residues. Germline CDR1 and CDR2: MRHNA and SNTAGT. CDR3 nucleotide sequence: TGTGCCAGCAGTGGAGACAGGGGGAATACGCAGTATTTT. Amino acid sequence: CASSGDRGNTQYF.

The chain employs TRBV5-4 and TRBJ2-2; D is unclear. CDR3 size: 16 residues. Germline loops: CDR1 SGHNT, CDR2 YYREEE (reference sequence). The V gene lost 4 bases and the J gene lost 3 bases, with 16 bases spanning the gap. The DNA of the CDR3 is TGTGCCAGCAGCCCGAAGACTTCCCCCGACACCGGGGAGCTGTTTTTT. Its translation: CASSPKTSPDTGELFF.

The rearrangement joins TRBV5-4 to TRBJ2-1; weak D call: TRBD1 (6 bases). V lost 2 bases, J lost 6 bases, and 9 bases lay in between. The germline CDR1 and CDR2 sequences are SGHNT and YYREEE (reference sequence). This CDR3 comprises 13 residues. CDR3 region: CASSLSTGNEQFF. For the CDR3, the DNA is TGTGCCAGCAGCTTATCGACAGGCAATGAGCAGTTCTTC.

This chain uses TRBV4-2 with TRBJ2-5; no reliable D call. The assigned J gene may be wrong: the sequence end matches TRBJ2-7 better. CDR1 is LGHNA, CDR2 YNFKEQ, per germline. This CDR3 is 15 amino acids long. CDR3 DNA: TGTGCCAGCAGCCAAGATCCCCTATCCTCCTACGAGCAGTACTTC. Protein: CASSQDPLSSYEQYF.

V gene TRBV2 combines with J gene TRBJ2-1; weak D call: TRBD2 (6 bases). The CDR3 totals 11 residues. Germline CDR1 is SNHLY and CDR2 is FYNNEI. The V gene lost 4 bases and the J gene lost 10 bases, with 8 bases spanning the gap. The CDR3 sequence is CASSGGREQFF. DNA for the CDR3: TGTGCCAGCAGTGGTGGGAGGGAGCAGTTCTTC.